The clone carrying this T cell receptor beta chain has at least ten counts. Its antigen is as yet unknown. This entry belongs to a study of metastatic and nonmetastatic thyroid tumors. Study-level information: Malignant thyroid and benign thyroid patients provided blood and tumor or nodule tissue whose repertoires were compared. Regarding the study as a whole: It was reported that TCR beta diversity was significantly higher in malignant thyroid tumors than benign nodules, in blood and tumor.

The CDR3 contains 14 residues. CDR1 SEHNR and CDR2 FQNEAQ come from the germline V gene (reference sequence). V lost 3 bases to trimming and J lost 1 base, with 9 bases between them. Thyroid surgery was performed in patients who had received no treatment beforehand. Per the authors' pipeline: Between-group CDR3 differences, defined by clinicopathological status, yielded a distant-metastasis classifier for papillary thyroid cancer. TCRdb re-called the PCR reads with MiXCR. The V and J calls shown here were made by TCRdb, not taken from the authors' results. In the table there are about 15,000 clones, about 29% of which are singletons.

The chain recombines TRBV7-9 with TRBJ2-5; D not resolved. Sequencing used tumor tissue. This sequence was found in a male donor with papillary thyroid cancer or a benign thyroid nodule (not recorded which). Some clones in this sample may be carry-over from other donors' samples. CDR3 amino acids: CASSFWTVQETQYF. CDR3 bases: TGTGCCAGCAGCTTTTGGACGGTCCAAGAGACCCAGTACTTC.